Shown below are 8 T cell receptor beta chains from a single sample sequenced in a study of T-cell memory formation after mild COVID-19. From the 5' RACE reads, TCRdb called clonotypes with MiXCR, one entry per CDR3 protein. The sample gives 350,000 or so distinct CDR3 sequences, 10% to 15% of which show up once; around 21% is in the top ten. Sequencing was carried out using PBMCs or a T cell subset sorted from them (not recorded which). These receptors were obtained from a man younger than 35 who had mild COVID-19 (a few samples of this study predate the infection). Cell type and time point are not known.

This clonotype was picked up many times. The rearrangement links TRBV29-1 to TRBJ2-7; either TRBD1 or TRBD2 may supply D (7 bases each). Germline CDR1 SQVTM, CDR2 ANQGSEA. Trimming removed 3 bases at V and 7 bases at J, with 16 bases between. The CDR3 contains 13 residues. Here the CDR3 reads CSVDRQGEGEQYF. Written as DNA, the CDR3 is TGCAGCGTTGACCGGCAGGGGGAGGGTGAGCAGTACTTC.

This clonotype has a count of ten or more. The V call is TRBV7-2, the J call TRBJ2-1; a weak D match, TRBD2 (5 bases). Trimming removed 5 bases at V and 11 bases at J, with 22 bases between. This CDR3 region has 15 residues. Germline CDR1 is SGHTA and CDR2 is FQGNSA. The CDR3: CASSPRGAPYIQQFF. CDR3 nucleotide sequence: TGTGCCAGCAGCCCTCGGGGAGCCCCCTACATACAGCAGTTCTTC. The full variable domain, in which reference TRBV7-2 and TRBJ2-1 provide the parts outside the CDR3, is GAGVSQSPSNKVTEKGKDVELRCDPISGHTALYWYRQSLGQGLEFLIYFQGNSAPDKSGLPSDRFSAERTGGSVSTLTIQRTQQEDSAVYLCASSPRGAPYIQQFFGPGTRLTVL.

The table lists this clonotype with a few counts. This chain links TRBV4-1 with TRBJ2-3; 10 positions match TRBD2. Trimming at V came to 2 bases and at J to 5 bases, leaving 7 bases not matched to a gene. This CDR3 has 16 amino acids. The germline V gene encodes CDR1 MGHRA and CDR2 YSYEKL. CDR3 loop: CASSQLLAGIQDTQYF. The CDR3 DNA follows: TGCGCCAGCAGCCAACTACTAGCGGGGATACAAGATACGCAGTATTTT.

This clonotype was detected a few times. The gene calls are TRBV19 and TRBJ2-2; the D is unclear. The CDR3 length is 16 residues. Trimming left V 5 bases short and J 5 bases short, with 18 bases between. Germline V gene data show CDR1 as LNHDA and CDR2 as SQIVND (reference sequence). Written as DNA, the CDR3 is TGTGCCAGTAGTCCGCGCGAGGCGCCGGATACCGGGGAGCTGTTTTTT. It is translated as CASSPREAPDTGELFF.

This clonotype occurred many times. J is TRBJ2-5 and V is TRBV28; TRBD1 is a possible D gene (5 bases). V lost 8 bases to trimming and J lost 0 bases, with 13 bases between them. The CDR3 is 14 residues long. The germline CDR1 and CDR2 sequences are MDHEN and SYDVKM. CDR3 DNA: TGTGCCAGCGGTATCCGGACATACCAAGAGACCCAGTACTTC. It yields the protein CASGIRTYQETQYF.

This clonotype was found a few times. This chain joins TRBV5-6 and TRBJ2-1, with D possibly TRBD2 on 6 matching bases. Germline CDR1 is SGHDT and CDR2 is YYEEEE. The CDR3 consists of 14 residues. The V gene lost 7 bases and the J gene lost 3 bases, with 14 bases spanning the gap. The CDR3 here is CASGTGLNYNEQFF. In DNA, the CDR3 is TGTGCCAGCGGTACGGGACTGAACTACAATGAGCAGTTCTTC.

This clonotype was detected only a few times. The V call is TRBV5-1, the J call TRBJ1-2; D is possibly TRBD1 (6 bases). The CDR3 consists of 13 residues. The germline V and J ends were trimmed by 2 bases and 8 bases, with 13 bases remaining between them. The germline V gene has CDR1 SGHRS and CDR2 YFSETQ. The CDR3 loop reads CASSFGGAQGYTF. The CDR3 DNA reads TGCGCCAGCAGCTTTGGGGGGGCACAAGGCTACACCTTC.

There are many counts of this clonotype. This rearrangement joins TRBV6-2 or TRBV6-3 to TRBJ2-4; D remains ambiguous. The CDR3 contains 13 residues. CDR1 is MNHEY and CDR2 is SVGEGT in the germline V gene. V was trimmed by 6 bases and J by 5 bases, leaving 11 bases between them. CDR3 loop: CASSQVVENIQYF. CDR3 in DNA: TGTGCCAGCAGCCAAGTCGTAGAAAACATTCAGTACTTC.